These 30 T cell receptor beta chains originate from one sample sequenced in a study of beta chain features in type 1 diabetes. The sequenced template was cDNA made from the entire isolated RNA. Method: immunoSEQ multiplex PCR; TCRdb's copy keeps in-frame clones and lacks some. There are about 350,000 clones in the sample; around a fifth occur only once, and roughly 0.045% lies in the top ten. Input material: naive CD4+ T cells from blood. These receptor sequences come from a woman aged 18 to 35 in good health.

This clone has just one count. The chain employs TRBV10-3 and TRBJ1-1; perhaps TRBD1 as D (5 bases). The CDR3 runs 12 residues. Looked up from germline, CDR1 is ENHRY and CDR2 is SYGVKD. Trimming stripped 8 bases from V and 3 bases from J, with 10 bases between. CDR3 sequence reads: CAIQGQDTEAFF. As DNA, the CDR3 is TGTGCCATCCAGGGTCAGGACACTGAAGCTTTCTTT.

This clone was observed a handful of times. V gene TRBV9 combines with J gene TRBJ2-7; D is perhaps TRBD1 (5 bases). The V end lost 2 bases, the J end lost 3 bases, and 15 bases lay between the germline ends. This CDR3 has 15 residues. Germline CDR1 reads SGDLS; CDR2 reads YYNGEE. The CDR3 is CASSVTPQGYYEQYF. The CDR3 region has the DNA TGTGCCAGCAGCGTGACCCCTCAGGGCTACTACGAGCAGTACTTC.

J is TRBJ1-1 and V is TRBV5-1; D unclear. The CDR3 loop spans 12 amino acids. Germline lookup yields CDR1 SGHRS and CDR2 YFSETQ. V was shortened by 5 bases and J by 2 bases, with 7 bases between the two germline ends. In DNA, the CDR3 is TGCGCCAGCAGTAAGACAAACACTGAAGCTTTCTTT. This sequence encodes CASSKTNTEAFF. The whole variable domain, remainder taken from reference TRBV5-1 and TRBJ1-1, is KAGVTQTPRYLIKTRGQQVTLSCSPISGHRSVSWYQQTPGQGLQFLFEYFSETQRNKGNFPGRFSGRQFSNSRSEMNVSTLELGDSALYLCASSKTNTEAFFGQGTRLTVV.

This clone was seen a few times. The chain uses TRBV5-1 and TRBJ1-1; possible D gene TRBD1, 5 bases. Trimming took off 3 bases at V and 1 base at J, with 16 bases between the two ends. This CDR3 spans 16 amino acids. In germline, CDR1 is SGHRS, CDR2 YFSETQ. The CDR3 spells CASSSGLRQRNTEAFF. The CDR3 region has the DNA TGCGCCAGCAGCTCGGGCCTTAGACAGAGGAACACTGAAGCTTTCTTT.

The chain is built from TRBV9 and TRBJ1-4; D gene uncertain. The CDR3 has 14 amino acids. Germline values: CDR1 SGDLS, CDR2 YYNGEE. Between the trimmed V and J ends, which lost 3 bases and 7 bases, there was a span of 13 bases. The chain's CDR3 is CASSALGGGEKLFF. DNA of the CDR3: TGTGCCAGCAGCGCCCTGGGCGGAGGTGAAAAACTGTTTTTT.

This clone turned up a few times. The rearrangement links TRBV7-3 to TRBJ2-1, with 7 nucleotides matching TRBD2. V lost 5 bases to trimming and J lost 6 bases; unmatched junction nucleotides: 7. The CDR3 spans 14 residues. Germline V CDR1 and CDR2: SGHTA, FQGTGA. CDR3 nucleotide sequence: TGTGCCAGCAGCGCAGATCCTAGCGGCAATGAGCAGTTCTTC. Its translation: CASSADPSGNEQFF.

Here the CDR3 DNA reads TGTGCCAGCAGTTCGGACAGGCTTAATGAAAAACTGTTTTTT. As protein: CASSSDRLNEKLFF. The rearrangement links TRBV6-5 to TRBJ1-4; 7 bases are a match to TRBD1. CDR3 length: 14 residues. Per the germline V gene, CDR1 is MNHEY and CDR2 is SVGAGI. Trimming took 4 bases from V and 4 from J; bases not matched to a gene: 3.

This clone was seen more than once but under ten times. This sequence joins TRBV5-1 and TRBJ2-5, with D perhaps TRBD2 (6 bases). The V gene's germline CDR1 is SGHRS and CDR2 YFSETQ. The CDR3 consists of 16 residues. Trimming cost V 0 bases and J 4 bases, with 16 bases left between them. The DNA of the CDR3 is TGCGCCAGCAGCTTGGCAGGCAGGAGGGGCCCAGAGACCCAGTACTTC. It translates to CASSLAGRRGPETQYF.

This chain joins TRBV7-3 and TRBJ1-5, with TRBD1 matching 7 bases. The ends lost 5 bases at V and 2 bases at J; junction bases unmatched: 12. This CDR3 region has 17 residues. The germline V gene encodes CDR1 SGHTA and CDR2 FQGTGA. The CDR3 here is CASSLFDRAQGNQPQHF. The DNA for the CDR3 is TGTGCCAGCAGCCTTTTCGACAGGGCGCAGGGCAATCAGCCCCAGCATTTT.

This clone was counted a few times. The V call is TRBV4-3, the J call TRBJ2-5; 9 bases map to TRBD2. Germline V lookup: CDR1 LGHNA, CDR2 YSLEER. CDR3 length: 15 residues. V shed 2 bases, J shed 5 bases, and the junction held 6 bases outside the gene matches. This CDR3 reads CASSQQSGGMETQYF. The CDR3 coding sequence is TGCGCCAGCAGCCAACAGAGCGGGGGGATGGAGACCCAGTACTTC.

This clone has just a few counts. The chain combines TRBV7-9 with TRBJ2-7; D is uncertain. The germline V gene has CDR1 SEHNR and CDR2 FQNEAQ (reference sequence). The CDR3 totals 11 residues. The V end lost 4 bases, the J end lost 6 bases, and 7 bases lay between the germline ends. CDR3 amino acids: CASSSISEQYF. The DNA for the CDR3 is TGTGCCAGCAGCTCCATCAGCGAGCAGTACTTC. The full variable domain, its missing parts supplied by reference TRBV7-9 and TRBJ2-7, is DTGVSQNPRHKITKRGQNVTFRCDPISEHNRLYWYRQTLGQGPEFLTYFQNEAQLEKSRLLSDRFSAERPKGSFSTLEIQRTEQGDSAMYLCASSSISEQYFGPGTRLTVT.

The CDR3 DNA follows: TGTGCCTGGAGTGGGGGCCCGAGGGGGGCTTTCTTT. It translates to CAWSGGPRGAFF. The genes are TRBV30 and TRBJ1-1, with D possibly matching TRBD1 (6 bases). Germline loops: CDR1 GTSNPN, CDR2 SVGIG (reference sequence). Trimming shortened V by 1 base and J by 11 bases, and 14 bases separated the two germline ends. The CDR3 runs 12 residues.

This clone was detected a few times. This chain uses TRBV2 with TRBJ1-2; tentatively, D is TRBD1 (6 bases). V was cut by 7 bases and J by 8 bases, with 14 bases left in between. The CDR3 covers 12 residues. Germline V CDR1 and CDR2: SNHLY, FYNNEI. The CDR3 here is CASKEGGEGYTF. CDR3 bases: TGTGCCAGCAAGGAAGGGGGGGAAGGCTACACCTTC.

The V call is TRBV7-2, the J call TRBJ2-1, with 12 nucleotides matching TRBD2. The CDR3 sequence is 14 residues long. Germline V lookup: CDR1 SGHTA, CDR2 FQGNSA. V trimming: 8 bases; J trimming: 8 bases; junction bases outside the gene matches: 7. Here the CDR3 DNA reads TGTGCCAGCCGAGGACTAGCGGGAAAACATGAGCAGTTCTTC. Translating it yields CASRGLAGKHEQFF.

V is TRBV7-2 and J is TRBJ2-5, with D uncertain. Germline V gene sequence: CDR1 SGHTA, CDR2 FQGNSA. There are 13 residues in the CDR3. Deletions cut 5 bases from V and 5 bases from J, with 12 bases between. In DNA form, the CDR3 reads TGTGCCAGCAGCCAATCGGCTAGGGAGACCCAGTACTTC. Encoded protein: CASSQSARETQYF.

The chain joins TRBV5-1 to TRBJ1-2; 7 positions match TRBD1. The junction had 0 bases not matched to a gene; V was cut back by 0 bases and J by 4 bases. Germline CDR1 and CDR2: SGHRS and YFSETQ. This CDR3 contains 13 residues. In nucleotides, the CDR3 is TGCGCCAGCAGCTTGGGGGACAGCTATGGCTACACCTTC. Translating it yields CASSLGDSYGYTF.

The sample holds a few counts of this clone. This rearrangement joins TRBV7-9 to TRBJ2-2; TRBD2 matches at 8 bases. CDR1 is SEHNR, CDR2 FQNEAQ, per germline (reference sequence). The CDR3 is 15 residues long. With V trimmed by 5 bases and J by 4 bases, 6 bases remained unmatched. CDR3 in DNA: TGTGCCAGCAGCCCGATCGGGGGGGGCACCGGGGAGCTGTTTTTT. This encodes CASSPIGGGTGELFF.

This clone was observed a handful of times. The chain has TRBV9 and TRBJ2-1, with a possible D match to TRBD2 (5 bases). The CDR3 totals 17 residues. From germline, CDR1 is SGDLS and CDR2 YYNGEE. V shed 3 bases and J shed 0 bases, with 16 bases lying between them. The CDR3 DNA reads as TGTGCCAGCAGCGCTCGGGGAGACCTTAGCTCCTACAATGAGCAGTTCTTC. Amino acid sequence: CASSARGDLSSYNEQFF.

This clone was counted between two and nine times. V is TRBV7-2 and J is TRBJ1-1; D call uncertain. The CDR3 is 13 amino acids. The V end lost 0 bases, the J end lost 4 bases, and 6 bases lay between the germline ends. Germline CDR1 is SGHTA and CDR2 is FQGNSA. The CDR3 spells CASSLAWSTEAFF. CDR3 coding DNA: TGTGCCAGCAGCTTAGCATGGAGCACTGAAGCTTTCTTT.

In nucleotides, the CDR3 is TGTGCCACCAGCAGAGATCGGGGGGGCTACAATGAGCAGTTCTTC. Its translation is CATSRDRGGYNEQFF. The chain carries TRBV15 and TRBJ2-1; TRBD2 matches at 8 bases. Germline CDR1 LNHNV, CDR2 YYDKDF (reference sequence). With V trimmed by 0 bases and J by 3 bases, 1 base remained unmatched. CDR3 length: 15 residues.

This clone was seen a handful of times. The chain recombines TRBV5-1 with TRBJ2-1; 14 positions agree with TRBD2. Trimming cost V 0 bases and J 9 bases; bases outside gene matches: 5. Germline V gene sequence: CDR1 SGHRS, CDR2 YFSETQ. The CDR3 is 16 amino acids. CDR3 sequence reads: CASSLGGTSGSTEQFF. CDR3 bases: TGCGCCAGCAGCTTGGGGGGGACTAGCGGGAGCACTGAGCAGTTCTTC. The full variable domain, completed using reference TRBV5-1 and TRBJ2-1, is KAGVTQTPRYLIKTRGQQVTLSCSPISGHRSVSWYQQTPGQGLQFLFEYFSETQRNKGNFPGRFSGRQFSNSRSEMNVSTLELGDSALYLCASSLGGTSGSTEQFFGPGTRLTVL.

J is TRBJ2-3 and V is TRBV11-2; TRBD1 matches at 10 bases. CDR1 SGHAT and CDR2 FQNNGV come from the germline V gene. This CDR3 is 12 amino acids long. V gave up 6 bases and J gave up 10 bases; unmatched junction bases: 4. DNA for the CDR3: TGTGCCAGCAGTAGGGACAGGGGCCCGCAGTATTTT. Amino acids: CASSRDRGPQYF.

The chain uses TRBV7-2 and TRBJ2-7; possible D gene TRBD2, 6 bases. Between the trimmed V and J ends, which lost 6 bases and 0 bases, there was a span of 18 bases. CDR1 and CDR2 (germline): SGHTA, FQGNSA. The CDR3 totals 16 residues. The CDR3 sequence: CASRPPGAGSSYEQYF. The CDR3 nucleotides are TGTGCCAGCAGGCCTCCGGGCGCGGGAAGCTCCTACGAGCAGTACTTC.

This chain uses TRBV9 with TRBJ2-7, with D possibly TRBD2 on 6 matching bases. The CDR3 has 14 amino acids. Trimming removed 1 base from V and 2 bases from J, with 10 bases in between. Per germline, CDR1 SGDLS and CDR2 YYNGEE. The CDR3 loop reads CASSVTSQPYEQYF. As DNA, the CDR3 is TGTGCCAGCAGCGTAACTAGCCAGCCCTACGAGCAGTACTTC.

The genes are TRBV5-4 and TRBJ2-1; D is possibly TRBD2 (6 bases). This CDR3 is 13 amino acids long. Germline-derived CDR1 and CDR2 are SGHNT and YYREEE (reference sequence). The germline V and J ends were trimmed by 7 bases and 7 bases, with 15 bases remaining between them. CDR3 loop: CASHGRNMNEQFF. In DNA form, the CDR3 reads TGTGCCAGCCACGGGAGAAATATGAATGAGCAGTTCTTC.

This chain joins TRBV5-4 and TRBJ2-6; 7 bases line up with TRBD1. The ends lost 5 bases at V and 0 bases at J; junction bases unmatched: 8. Germline V gene data show CDR1 as SGHNT and CDR2 as YYREEE (reference sequence). The CDR3 loop spans 17 amino acids. As DNA, the CDR3 is TGTGCCAGCAGTCTCTGGACAGGAACCTCTGGGGCCAACGTCCTGACTTTC. Translating it yields CASSLWTGTSGANVLTF.

The table lists this clone with a few counts. The rearrangement joins TRBV5-1 to TRBJ2-7; 8 bases fit TRBD1. Trimming took 4 bases from V and 10 from J; bases not matched to a gene: 13. The CDR3 covers 14 residues. CDR1 is SGHRS and CDR2 is YFSETQ in the germline V gene. CDR3 DNA sequence: TGCGCCAGCAGCCCGGGGACCGGGACAGGAAGTCAGTACTTC. Its protein product is CASSPGTGTGSQYF.

A few counts support this clone. The chain's CDR3 is CASGPSNQPQHF. DNA of the CDR3: TGTGCCAGCGGGCCGAGCAATCAGCCCCAGCATTTT. The rearrangement links TRBV9 to TRBJ1-5; no firm D call. V was shortened by 7 bases and J by 1 base, with 6 bases between the two germline ends. The length of the CDR3 is 12 residues. CDR1 and CDR2 (germline): SGDLS, YYNGEE.

The chain is built from TRBV10-3 and TRBJ2-3, with 10 positions matching TRBD1. Germline assignment: CDR1 ENHRY and CDR2 SYGVKD. The CDR3 extends over 14 amino acids. Losses at the gene ends were 9 bases for V and 3 bases for J; bases not matched to a gene: 6. CDR3 residues: CAITGTGDTDTQYF. In DNA form, the CDR3 reads TGTGCCATAACCGGGACAGGGGATACAGATACGCAGTATTTT.

The chain uses TRBV4-2 and TRBJ2-5; 10 bases are shared with TRBD2. The CDR3 runs 16 residues. J gave up 4 bases and V 0 bases, and 5 bases lay outside the gene matches. The V gene's germline CDR1 is LGHNA and CDR2 YNFKEQ. In nucleotides, the CDR3 is TGTGCCAGCAGCCAAGAGGTAGCGGGGGGCGGAGAGACCCAGTACTTC. This encodes CASSQEVAGGGETQYF.